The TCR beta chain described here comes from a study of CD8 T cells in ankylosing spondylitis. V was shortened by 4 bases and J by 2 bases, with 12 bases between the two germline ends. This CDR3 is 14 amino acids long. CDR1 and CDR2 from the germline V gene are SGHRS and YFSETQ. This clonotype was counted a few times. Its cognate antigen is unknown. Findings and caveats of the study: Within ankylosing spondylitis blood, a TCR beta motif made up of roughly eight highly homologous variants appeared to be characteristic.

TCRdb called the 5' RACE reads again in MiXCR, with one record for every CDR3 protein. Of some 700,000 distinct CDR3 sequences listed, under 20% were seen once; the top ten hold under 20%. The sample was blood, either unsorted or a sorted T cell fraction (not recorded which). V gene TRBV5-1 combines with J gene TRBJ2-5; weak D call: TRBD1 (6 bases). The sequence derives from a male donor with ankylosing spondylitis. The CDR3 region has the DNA TGCGCCAGCAGCCCCGGACAGCCTCAAGAGACCCAGTACTTC. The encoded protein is CASSPGQPQETQYF.